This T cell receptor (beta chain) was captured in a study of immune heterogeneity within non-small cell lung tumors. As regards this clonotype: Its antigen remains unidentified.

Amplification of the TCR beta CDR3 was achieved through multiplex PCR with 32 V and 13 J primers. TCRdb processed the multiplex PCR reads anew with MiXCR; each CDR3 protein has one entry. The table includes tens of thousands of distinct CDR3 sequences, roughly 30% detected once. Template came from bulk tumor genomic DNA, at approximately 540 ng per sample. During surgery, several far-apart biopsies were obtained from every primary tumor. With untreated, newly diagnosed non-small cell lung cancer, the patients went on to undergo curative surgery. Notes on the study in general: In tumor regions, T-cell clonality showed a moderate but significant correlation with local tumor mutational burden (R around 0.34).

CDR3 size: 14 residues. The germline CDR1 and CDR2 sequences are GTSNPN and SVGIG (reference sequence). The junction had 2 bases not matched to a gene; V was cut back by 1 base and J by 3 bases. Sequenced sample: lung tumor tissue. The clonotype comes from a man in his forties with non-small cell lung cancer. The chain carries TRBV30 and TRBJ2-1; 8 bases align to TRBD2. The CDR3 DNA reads TGTGCCTGGAGTGAGGGGACTAGCTACAATGAGCAGTTCTTC. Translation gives CAWSEGTSYNEQFF. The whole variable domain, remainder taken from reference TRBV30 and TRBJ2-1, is SQTIHQWPATLVQPVGSPLSLECTVEGTSNPNLYWYRQAAGRGLQLLFYSVGIGQISSEVPQNLSASRPQDRQFILSSKKLLLSDSGFYLCAWSEGTSYNEQFFGPGTRLTVL.